This TCR beta chain derives from a study of control samples from healthy donors and cancer patients. The protocol was immunoSEQ multiplex PCR, while the TCRdb copy is restricted to in-frame clones and leaves out a portion. Among about 110,000 clones listed, less than 95% were seen once. V was clipped by 2 bases and J by 0 bases, with 11 bases between them. Germline V CDR1 and CDR2: SGHDN, FVKESK. The CDR3 extends over 16 amino acids. V is TRBV14 and J is TRBJ1-3; no reliable D call. The sequenced sample consisted of blood. The receptor comes from a human donor in good health. The donor label of this sample is uncertain. CDR3 sequence reads: CASSQWTLHSGNTIYF. The CDR3 bases are TGTGCCAGCAGCCAATGGACGTTACACTCTGGAAACACCATATATTTT.